This passage covers 21 T cell receptor beta chains from one sample sequenced in a study of cytomegalovirus exposure and HLA in healthy donors. Amplification used 60 Vbeta primers and 13 Jbeta primers. Data came from immunoSEQ multiplex PCR; TCRdb stores just in-frame clones and leaves some out. This table holds about 130,000 clones. The source material was PBMCs. The receptors shown here come from a woman aged 55-69 years in good health and CMV-seronegative.

The genes are TRBV7-8 and TRBJ2-7, with D maybe TRBD1 (6 bases). CDR1 and CDR2 from the germline V gene are SGHVS and FQNEAQ. The CDR3 consists of 18 residues. The V end was cut by 2 bases, the J end by 6 bases, with 26 bases between. CDR3 loop: CASSLPTLSGTHGIEQYF. As DNA, the CDR3 is TGTGCCAGCAGCTTACCCACCTTGTCTGGGACACATGGGATCGAGCAGTACTTC.

This sequence joins TRBV28 and TRBJ2-3; D unclear. CDR1 MDHEN and CDR2 SYDVKM come from the germline V gene. The ends were cut back, 2 bases at V and 6 bases at J, with 12 bases in the middle. CDR3 length equals 14 residues. In nucleotides, the CDR3 is TGTGCCAGCAGTTTAATTCGGCGGCCCGATACGCAGTATTTT. Translated: CASSLIRRPDTQYF. The variable domain in full, completed from reference TRBV28 and TRBJ2-3, reads DVKVTQSSRYLVKRTGEKVFLECVQDMDHENMFWYRQDPGLGLRLIYFSYDVKMKEKGDIPEGYSVSREKKERFSLILESASTNQTSMYLCASSLIRRPDTQYFGPGTRLTVL.

J is TRBJ2-1 and V is TRBV2; D is uncertain. The CDR3 has 14 amino acids. Germline loops: CDR1 SNHLY, CDR2 FYNNEI. The V gene lost 6 bases and the J gene lost 0 bases, with 9 bases spanning the gap. The DNA for the CDR3 is TGTGCCAGCAGAGTCTTGAGCTCCTACAATGAGCAGTTCTTC. This sequence encodes CASRVLSSYNEQFF.

The genes are TRBV5-1 and TRBJ2-2; a possible D gene is TRBD1 (6 bases). Germline-derived CDR1 and CDR2 are SGHRS and YFSETQ. The CDR3 spans 17 residues. Trimming shortened V by 5 bases and J by 0 bases, and 17 bases separated the two germline ends. The CDR3 DNA sequence: TGCGCCAGCAGTCGGAAGGGGGAGAACACGAACACCGGGGAGCTGTTTTTT. Protein: CASSRKGENTNTGELFF.

V usage is TRBV2 and J usage is TRBJ2-1; TRBD2 is a possible D gene (7 bases). CDR1 is SNHLY, CDR2 FYNNEI, per germline. This CDR3 region has 15 residues. The germline V and J ends were trimmed by 9 bases and 8 bases, with 23 bases remaining between them. The CDR3 DNA sequence: TGTGCCAGTAGGAGGAGGACGGGGGGCCCGGATGAGCAGTTCTTC. Translating it yields CASRRRTGGPDEQFF.

The gene calls are TRBV29-1 and TRBJ2-7; TRBD1 might be the D (5 bases). V was cut by 4 bases and J by 3 bases, with 7 bases left in between. Germline V gives CDR1 SQVTM, CDR2 ANQGSEA. The CDR3 is made up of 11 amino acids. CDR3 bases: TGCAGCGTTGCAGGGTTCTACGAGCAGTACTTC. This gives the protein CSVAGFYEQYF.

This sequence joins TRBV7-6 and TRBJ1-3; weak D call: TRBD1 (6 bases). Trimming cost V 5 bases and J 6 bases, with 14 bases left between them. The germline CDR1 and CDR2 sequences are SGHVS and FNYEAQ. The CDR3 totals 14 residues. The CDR3 loop is CASSDRTEKNTIYF. CDR3 in DNA: TGTGCCAGCAGCGATAGGACAGAAAAAAACACCATATATTTT.

The V gene is TRBV5-1, the J gene TRBJ1-1; TRBD1 might be the D (6 bases). From germline, CDR1 is SGHRS and CDR2 YFSETQ. The CDR3 has 16 residues. The V end was cut by 3 bases, the J end by 1 base, with 16 bases between. CDR3 sequence (DNA): TGCGCCAGCAGCTCGTCCCGGGACACCCGGAACACTGAAGCTTTCTTT. Its protein is CASSSSRDTRNTEAFF.

This chain connects TRBV6-1 to TRBJ2-7; D is perhaps TRBD1 (6 bases). This CDR3 has 11 residues. Germline CDR1 and CDR2: MNHNS and SASEGT. V shed 7 bases and J shed 3 bases, with 7 bases lying between them. Written as DNA, the CDR3 is TGTGCCAGCACAGGGGTCTACGAGCAGTACTTC. Amino acid sequence: CASTGVYEQYF.

The J gene is TRBJ2-1, the V gene TRBV5-4, with a possible D match to TRBD2 (6 bases). Germline V gives CDR1 SGHNT, CDR2 YYREEE (reference sequence). The V end was cut by 4 bases, the J end by 0 bases, with 11 bases between. CDR3 length: 15 amino acids. CDR3 loop: CASSIAVSSYNEQFF. CDR3 bases: TGTGCCAGCAGCATAGCGGTTAGCTCCTACAATGAGCAGTTCTTC.

V gene TRBV5-1 combines with J gene TRBJ2-3; 7 bases map to TRBD1. V shed 4 bases, J shed 1 base, and the junction held 9 bases outside the gene matches. The germline gives CDR1 SGHRS, CDR2 YFSETQ. This CDR3 is built from 16 residues. This CDR3 reads CASSPTRDSRTDTQYF. CDR3 sequence (DNA): TGCGCCAGCAGCCCAACACGGGACAGCCGCACAGATACGCAGTATTTT.

The chain couples TRBV6-5 to TRBJ1-3, with D perhaps TRBD1 (5 bases). The germline V and J ends were trimmed by 6 bases and 4 bases, with 13 bases remaining between them. The CDR3 sequence is 14 residues long. The germline gives CDR1 MNHEY, CDR2 SVGAGI. The CDR3 coding sequence is TGTGCCAGCAGCAAGGGACTGAACGGAAACACCATATATTTT. It is translated as CASSKGLNGNTIYF.

The chain combines TRBV2 with TRBJ2-5; D is perhaps TRBD2 (5 bases). The germline V gene has CDR1 SNHLY and CDR2 FYNNEI. The CDR3 extends over 15 amino acids. V was clipped by 8 bases and J by 0 bases, with 16 bases between them. In nucleotides, the CDR3 is TGTGCCAGCGGTCGCGGACCGGACTACCAAGAGACCCAGTACTTC. Protein sequence: CASGRGPDYQETQYF.

This chain links TRBV11-2 with TRBJ2-2; 13 nucleotides align to TRBD2. This CDR3 contains 17 residues. The germline gives CDR1 SGHAT, CDR2 FQNNGV. Germline trimming cut 6 bases from V and 5 bases from J; bases unmatched to any gene: 9. CDR3 DNA: TGTGCCAGCAGGACCCTAAGACTAGCGGGAGGTACCGGGGAGCTGTTTTTT. Encoded protein: CASRTLRLAGGTGELFF.

This CDR3 is CASSVQGMNTEAFF. The DNA of the CDR3 is TGTGCCAGCAGCGTACAGGGGATGAACACTGAAGCTTTCTTT. The chain employs TRBV5-4 and TRBJ1-1; 7 bases map to TRBD1. Germline V lookup: CDR1 SGHNT, CDR2 YYREEE (reference sequence). This CDR3 is built from 14 residues. V shed 4 bases and J 0 bases; nucleotides not matched to a gene: 3. Drawing the rest from reference TRBV5-4 and TRBJ1-1, the complete variable domain is ETGVTQSPTHLIKTRGQQVTLRCSSQSGHNTVSWYQQALGQGPQFIFQYYREEENGRGNFPPRFSGLQFPNYSSELNVNALELDDSALYLCASSVQGMNTEAFFGQGTRLTVV.

The chain links TRBV6-5 to TRBJ2-2; 7 nucleotides align to TRBD1. Germline V gene sequence: CDR1 MNHEY, CDR2 SVGAGI. Losses at the gene ends were 0 bases for V and 4 bases for J; bases not matched to a gene: 5. The CDR3 sequence is 16 residues long. This CDR3 reads CASSYSGQVGTGELFF. In nucleotides, the CDR3 is TGTGCCAGCAGTTACTCCGGACAGGTGGGCACCGGGGAGCTGTTTTTT.

This chain connects TRBV5-1 to TRBJ2-1, with 11 bases fitting TRBD2. CDR1 is SGHRS, CDR2 YFSETQ, per germline. Trimming took 0 bases from V and 3 from J; bases not matched to a gene: 5. The CDR3 extends over 17 amino acids. CDR3: CASSLAIGTSGYNEQFF. In DNA form, the CDR3 reads TGCGCCAGCAGCTTGGCGATCGGGACTAGCGGCTACAATGAGCAGTTCTTC.

The chain is built from TRBV18 and TRBJ1-4; D gene uncertain. Germline V gene sequence: CDR1 KGHSH, CDR2 LQKENI. V was shortened by 5 bases and J by 0 bases, with 7 bases between the two germline ends. The CDR3 covers 14 residues. The CDR3 reads CASSSLSTNEKLFF. The CDR3 DNA is TGTGCCAGCTCATCCCTGTCAACTAATGAAAAACTGTTTTTT.

The chain recombines TRBV2 with TRBJ2-5, with 14 bases identical to TRBD2. The trim removed 8 bases at V and 4 bases at J, leaving 3 bases unmatched. The CDR3 is made up of 14 amino acids. Germline loops: CDR1 SNHLY, CDR2 FYNNEI. CDR3: CASGLAGGTETQYF. The CDR3 coding sequence is TGTGCCAGCGGACTAGCGGGAGGAACAGAGACCCAGTACTTC.

The rearrangement links TRBV28 to TRBJ2-7; 7 positions match TRBD1. From germline, CDR1 is MDHEN and CDR2 SYDVKM. CDR3 length: 15 residues. J gave up 1 base and V 3 bases, and 6 bases lay outside the gene matches. Here the CDR3 DNA reads TGTGCCAGCAGTTTGACCGGGACAGTGTCCTACGAGCAGTACTTC. Amino acid sequence: CASSLTGTVSYEQYF.

This chain links TRBV5-1 with TRBJ1-5, with 10 bases fitting TRBD1. Per the germline V gene, CDR1 is SGHRS and CDR2 is YFSETQ. The CDR3 is made up of 15 amino acids. With 4 bases clipped from V and 4 bases from J, the junction kept 5 bases outside the gene matches. The CDR3 protein is CASSPSGQGNQPQHF. The DNA of the CDR3 is TGCGCCAGCAGCCCCTCGGGACAGGGGAATCAGCCCCAGCATTTT.